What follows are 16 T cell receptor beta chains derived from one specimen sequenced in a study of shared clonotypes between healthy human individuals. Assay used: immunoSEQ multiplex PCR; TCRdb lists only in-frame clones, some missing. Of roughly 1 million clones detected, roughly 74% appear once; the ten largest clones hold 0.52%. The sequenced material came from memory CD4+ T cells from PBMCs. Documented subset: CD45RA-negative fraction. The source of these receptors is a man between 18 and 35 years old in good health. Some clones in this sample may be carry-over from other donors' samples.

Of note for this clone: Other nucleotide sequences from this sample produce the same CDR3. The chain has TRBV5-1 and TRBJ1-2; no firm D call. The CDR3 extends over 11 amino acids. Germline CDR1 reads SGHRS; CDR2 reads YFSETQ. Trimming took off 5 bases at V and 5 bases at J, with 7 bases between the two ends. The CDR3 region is CASREGYGYTF. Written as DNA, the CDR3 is TGCGCCAGCAGGGAGGGTTATGGCTACACCTTC.

In DNA, the CDR3 is TGCGCCAGCCGGAGTCCGGGACAGGGATGGGCTGAAGCTTTCTTT. It encodes CASRSPGQGWAEAFF. This chain links TRBV5-1 with TRBJ1-1; TRBD1 aligns across 9 bases. Germline assignment: CDR1 SGHRS and CDR2 YFSETQ. This CDR3 contains 15 residues. The junction had 13 bases not matched to a gene; V was cut back by 7 bases and J by 6 bases.

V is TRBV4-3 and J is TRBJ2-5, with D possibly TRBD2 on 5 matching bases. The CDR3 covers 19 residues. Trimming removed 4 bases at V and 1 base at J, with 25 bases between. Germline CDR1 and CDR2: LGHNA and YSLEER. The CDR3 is CASSLRGVLPTKPQETQYF. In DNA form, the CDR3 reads TGCGCCAGCAGCCTACGGGGAGTACTTCCCACCAAACCCCAAGAGACCCAGTACTTC.

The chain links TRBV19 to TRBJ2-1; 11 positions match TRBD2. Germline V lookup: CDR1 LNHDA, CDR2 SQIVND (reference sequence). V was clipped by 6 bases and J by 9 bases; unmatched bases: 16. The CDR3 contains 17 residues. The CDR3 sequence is CASSAPRASGRTLEQFF. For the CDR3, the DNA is TGTGCCAGTAGCGCCCCTAGGGCTAGCGGGAGGACCCTTGAGCAGTTCTTC.

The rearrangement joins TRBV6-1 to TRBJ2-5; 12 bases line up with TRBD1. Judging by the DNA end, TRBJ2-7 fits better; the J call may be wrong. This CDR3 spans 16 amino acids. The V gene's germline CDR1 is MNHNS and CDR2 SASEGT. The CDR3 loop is CASSDYRDRGLYEQYF. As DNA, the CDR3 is TGTGCCAGCAGTGACTACCGGGACAGGGGGCTGTACGAGCAGTACTTC.

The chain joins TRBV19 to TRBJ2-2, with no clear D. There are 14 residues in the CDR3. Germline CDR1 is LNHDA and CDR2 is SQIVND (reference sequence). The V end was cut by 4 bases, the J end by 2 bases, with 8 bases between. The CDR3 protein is CASSRGANTGELFF. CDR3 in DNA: TGTGCCAGTAGTAGAGGCGCCAACACCGGGGAGCTGTTTTTT.

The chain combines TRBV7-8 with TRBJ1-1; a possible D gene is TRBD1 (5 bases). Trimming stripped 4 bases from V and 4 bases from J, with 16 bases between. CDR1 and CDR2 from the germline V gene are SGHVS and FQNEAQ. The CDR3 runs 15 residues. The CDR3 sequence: CASSSVRDRSTEAFF. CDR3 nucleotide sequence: TGTGCCAGCAGCTCCGTCAGGGATCGGAGCACTGAAGCTTTCTTT.

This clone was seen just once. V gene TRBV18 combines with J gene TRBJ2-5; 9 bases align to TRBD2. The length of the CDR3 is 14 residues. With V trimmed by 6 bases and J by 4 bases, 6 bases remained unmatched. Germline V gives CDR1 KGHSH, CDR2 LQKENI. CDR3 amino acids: CASSAGTSLETQYF. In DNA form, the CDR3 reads TGTGCCAGCTCGGCCGGGACTAGCTTAGAGACCCAGTACTTC.

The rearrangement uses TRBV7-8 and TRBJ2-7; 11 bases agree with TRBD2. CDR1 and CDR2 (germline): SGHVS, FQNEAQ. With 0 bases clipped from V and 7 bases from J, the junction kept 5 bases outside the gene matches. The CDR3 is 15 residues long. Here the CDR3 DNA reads TGTGCCAGCAGCTTAGCGGTAGCGGGAGGGAATGAGCAGTACTTC. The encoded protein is CASSLAVAGGNEQYF. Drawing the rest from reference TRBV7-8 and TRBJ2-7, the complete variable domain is GAGVSQSPRYKVAKRGQDVALRCDPISGHVSLFWYQQALGQGPEFLTYFQNEAQLDKSGLPSDRFFAERPEGSVSTLKIQRTQQEDSAVYLCASSLAVAGGNEQYFGPGTRLTVT.

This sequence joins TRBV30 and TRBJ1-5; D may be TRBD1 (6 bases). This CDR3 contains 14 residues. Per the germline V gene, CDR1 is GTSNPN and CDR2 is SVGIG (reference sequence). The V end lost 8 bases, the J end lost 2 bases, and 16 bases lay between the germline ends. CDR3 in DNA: TGTGCCGGAGGGGGGATAGGCGGCAATCAGCCCCAGCATTTT. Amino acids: CAGGGIGGNQPQHF.

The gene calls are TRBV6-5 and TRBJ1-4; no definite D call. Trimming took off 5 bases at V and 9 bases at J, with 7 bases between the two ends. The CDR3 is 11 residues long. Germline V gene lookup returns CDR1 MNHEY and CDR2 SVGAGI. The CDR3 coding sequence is TGTGCCAGCAGTGAAACTCAAAAACTGTTTTTT. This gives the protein CASSETQKLFF.

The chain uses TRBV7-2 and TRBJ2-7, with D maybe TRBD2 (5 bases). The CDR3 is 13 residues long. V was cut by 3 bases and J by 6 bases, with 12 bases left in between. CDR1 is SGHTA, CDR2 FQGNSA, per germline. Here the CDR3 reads CASSFGSVPEQYF. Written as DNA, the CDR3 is TGTGCCAGCAGCTTCGGTAGCGTTCCCGAGCAGTACTTC.

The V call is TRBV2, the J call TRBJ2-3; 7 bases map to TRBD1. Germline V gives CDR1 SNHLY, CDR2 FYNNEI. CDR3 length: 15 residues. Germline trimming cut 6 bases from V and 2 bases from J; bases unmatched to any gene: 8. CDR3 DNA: TGTGCCAGCAGGCCACAGGGGCTCCTCACAGATACGCAGTATTTT. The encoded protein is CASRPQGLLTDTQYF.

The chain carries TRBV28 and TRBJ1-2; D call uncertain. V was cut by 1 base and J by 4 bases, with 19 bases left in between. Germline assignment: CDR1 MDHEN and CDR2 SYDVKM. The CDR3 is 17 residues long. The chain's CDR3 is CASSLSPGRGESYGYTF. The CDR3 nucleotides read TGTGCCAGCAGTTTATCCCCTGGGCGGGGTGAAAGCTATGGCTACACCTTC.

CDR3 in amino acids: CASSQEKGYNEQFF. The CDR3 bases are TGCGCCAGCAGCCAGGAGAAGGGGTACAATGAGCAGTTCTTC. This sequence joins TRBV4-1 and TRBJ2-1; TRBD1 might be the D (5 bases). Germline-derived CDR1 and CDR2 are MGHRA and YSYEKL. V shed 3 bases and J shed 4 bases, with 10 bases lying between them. The CDR3 spans 14 residues.

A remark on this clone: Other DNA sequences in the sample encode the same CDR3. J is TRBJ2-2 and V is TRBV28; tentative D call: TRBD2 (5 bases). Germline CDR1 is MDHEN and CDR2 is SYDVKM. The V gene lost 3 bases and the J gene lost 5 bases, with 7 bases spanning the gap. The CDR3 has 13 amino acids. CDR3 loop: CASSFGGTGELFF. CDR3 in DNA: TGTGCCAGCAGTTTTGGAGGAACCGGGGAGCTGTTTTTT.